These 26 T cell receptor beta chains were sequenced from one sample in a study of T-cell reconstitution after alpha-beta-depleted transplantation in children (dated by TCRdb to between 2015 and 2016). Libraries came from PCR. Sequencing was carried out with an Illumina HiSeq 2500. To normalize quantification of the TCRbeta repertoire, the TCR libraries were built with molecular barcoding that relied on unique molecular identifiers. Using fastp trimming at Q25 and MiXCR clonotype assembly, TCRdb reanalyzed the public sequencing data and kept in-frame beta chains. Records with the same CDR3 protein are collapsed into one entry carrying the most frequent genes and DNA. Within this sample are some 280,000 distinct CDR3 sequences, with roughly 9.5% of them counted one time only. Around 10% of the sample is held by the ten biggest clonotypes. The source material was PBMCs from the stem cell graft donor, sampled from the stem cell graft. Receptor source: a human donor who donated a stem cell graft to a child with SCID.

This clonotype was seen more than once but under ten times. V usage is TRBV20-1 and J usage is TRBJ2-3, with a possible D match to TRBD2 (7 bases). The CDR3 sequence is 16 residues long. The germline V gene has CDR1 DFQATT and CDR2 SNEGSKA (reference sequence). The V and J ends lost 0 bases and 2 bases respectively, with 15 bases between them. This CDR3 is CSARDLGGGLTDTQYF. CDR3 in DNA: TGCAGTGCTAGAGATCTAGGGGGGGGACTCACAGATACGCAGTATTTT.

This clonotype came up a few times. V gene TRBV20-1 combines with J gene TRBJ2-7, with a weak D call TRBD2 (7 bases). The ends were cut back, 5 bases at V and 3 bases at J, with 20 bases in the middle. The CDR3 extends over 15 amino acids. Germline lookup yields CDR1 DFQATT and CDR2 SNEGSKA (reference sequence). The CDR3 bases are TGCAGTGCTGAGGGTTCTGTCGGGGGGCTCTACGAGCAGTACTTC. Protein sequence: CSAEGSVGGLYEQYF.

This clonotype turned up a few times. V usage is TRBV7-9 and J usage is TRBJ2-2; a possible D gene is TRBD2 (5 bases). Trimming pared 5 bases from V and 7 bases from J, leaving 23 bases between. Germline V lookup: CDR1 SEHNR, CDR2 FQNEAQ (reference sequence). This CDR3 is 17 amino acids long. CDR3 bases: TGTGCCAGCAGCCCCTTCGTTTCGCCCGGAGGCAGCGGGGAGCTGTTTTTT. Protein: CASSPFVSPGGSGELFF.

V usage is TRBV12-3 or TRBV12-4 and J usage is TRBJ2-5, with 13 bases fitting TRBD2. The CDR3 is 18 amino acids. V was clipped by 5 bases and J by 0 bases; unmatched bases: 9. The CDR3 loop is CASSPLYGTSGDQETQYF. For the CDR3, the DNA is TGTGCCAGCAGTCCACTTTACGGGACTAGCGGGGACCAAGAGACCCAGTACTTC.

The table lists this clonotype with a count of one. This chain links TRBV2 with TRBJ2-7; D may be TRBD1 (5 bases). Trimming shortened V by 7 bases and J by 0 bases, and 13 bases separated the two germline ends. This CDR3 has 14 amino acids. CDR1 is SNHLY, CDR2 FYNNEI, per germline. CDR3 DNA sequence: TGTGCCAGCACCCAGGAGACAGCCTCCTACGAGCAGTACTTC. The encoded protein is CASTQETASYEQYF.

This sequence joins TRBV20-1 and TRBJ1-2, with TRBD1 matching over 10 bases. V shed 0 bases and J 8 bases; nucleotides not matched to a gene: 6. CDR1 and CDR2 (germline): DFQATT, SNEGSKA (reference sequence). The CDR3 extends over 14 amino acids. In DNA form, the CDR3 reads TGCAGTGCTAGAGACGGGACAGGGGCGACGGGCTACACCTTC. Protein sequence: CSARDGTGATGYTF.

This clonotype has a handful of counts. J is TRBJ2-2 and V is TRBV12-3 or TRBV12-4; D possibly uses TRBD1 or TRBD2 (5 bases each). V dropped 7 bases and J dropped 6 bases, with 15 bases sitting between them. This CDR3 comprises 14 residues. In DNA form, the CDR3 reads TGTGCCAGCACCGCAGGGAGTGGGGCCGGGGAGCTGTTTTTT. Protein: CASTAGSGAGELFF.

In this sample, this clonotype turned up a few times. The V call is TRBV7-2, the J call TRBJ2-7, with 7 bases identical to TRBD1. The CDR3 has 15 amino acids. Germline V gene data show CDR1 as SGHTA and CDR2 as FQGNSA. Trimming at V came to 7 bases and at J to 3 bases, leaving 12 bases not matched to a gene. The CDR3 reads CASTINRGYNYEQYF. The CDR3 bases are TGTGCCAGCACCATCAACAGGGGATATAACTACGAGCAGTACTTC.

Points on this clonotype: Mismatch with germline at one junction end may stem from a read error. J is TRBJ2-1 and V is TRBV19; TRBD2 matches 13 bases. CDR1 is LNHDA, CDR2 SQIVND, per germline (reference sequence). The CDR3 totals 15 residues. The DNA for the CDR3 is TGTGACAGTCTCGGACTAGCGGGGGTCTACAATGAGCAGTTCTTC. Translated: CDSLGLAGVYNEQFF.

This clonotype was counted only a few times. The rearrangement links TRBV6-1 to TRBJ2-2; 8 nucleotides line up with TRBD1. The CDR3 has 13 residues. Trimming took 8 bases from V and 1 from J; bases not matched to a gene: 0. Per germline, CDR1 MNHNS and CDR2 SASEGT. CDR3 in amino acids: CASGTGNTGELFF. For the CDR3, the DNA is TGTGCCAGCGGGACAGGGAACACCGGGGAGCTGTTTTTT.

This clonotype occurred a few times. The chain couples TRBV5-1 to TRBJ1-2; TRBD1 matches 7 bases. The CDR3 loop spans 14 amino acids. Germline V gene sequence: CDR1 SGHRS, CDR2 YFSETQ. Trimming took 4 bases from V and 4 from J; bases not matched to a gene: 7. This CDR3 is CASSTQGTAYGYTF. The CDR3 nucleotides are TGCGCCAGCAGCACTCAGGGGACAGCCTATGGCTACACCTTC. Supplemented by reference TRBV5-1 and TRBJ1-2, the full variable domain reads KAGVTQTPRYLIKTRGQQVTLSCSPISGHRSVSWYQQTPGQGLQFLFEYFSETQRNKGNFPGRFSGRQFSNSRSEMNVSTLELGDSALYLCASSTQGTAYGYTFGSGTRLTVV.

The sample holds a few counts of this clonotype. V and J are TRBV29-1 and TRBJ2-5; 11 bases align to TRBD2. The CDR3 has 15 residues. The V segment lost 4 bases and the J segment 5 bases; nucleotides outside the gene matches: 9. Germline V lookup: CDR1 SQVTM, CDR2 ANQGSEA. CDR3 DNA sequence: TGCAGCGTTGTAGGGCTAGCGGGGGGTGGGGAGACCCAGTACTTC. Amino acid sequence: CSVVGLAGGGETQYF.

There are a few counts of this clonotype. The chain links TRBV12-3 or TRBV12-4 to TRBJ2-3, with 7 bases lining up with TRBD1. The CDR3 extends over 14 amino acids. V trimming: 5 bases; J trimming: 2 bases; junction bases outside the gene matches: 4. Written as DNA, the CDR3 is TGTGCCAGCAGTCACGGACAGGACACAGATACGCAGTATTTT. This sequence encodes CASSHGQDTDTQYF.

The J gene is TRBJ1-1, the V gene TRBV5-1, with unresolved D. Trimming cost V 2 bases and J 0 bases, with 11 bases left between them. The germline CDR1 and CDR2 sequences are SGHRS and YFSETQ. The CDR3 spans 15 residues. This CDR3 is CASSLRENMNTEAFF. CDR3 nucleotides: TGCGCCAGCAGCTTAAGAGAGAACATGAACACTGAAGCTTTCTTT.

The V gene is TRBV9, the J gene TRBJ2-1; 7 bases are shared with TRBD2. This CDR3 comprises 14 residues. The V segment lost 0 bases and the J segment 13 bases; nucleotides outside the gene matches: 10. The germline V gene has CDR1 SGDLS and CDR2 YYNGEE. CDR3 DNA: TGTGCCAGCAGCGTAGATCTGAGCGGGGTCGTTCAGTTCTTC. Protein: CASSVDLSGVVQFF. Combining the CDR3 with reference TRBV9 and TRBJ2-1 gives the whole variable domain DSGVTQTPKHLITATGQRVTLRCSPRSGDLSVYWYQQSLDQGLQFLIQYYNGEERAKGNILERFSAQQFPDLHSELNLSSLELGDSALYFCASSVDLSGVVQFFGPGTRLTVL.

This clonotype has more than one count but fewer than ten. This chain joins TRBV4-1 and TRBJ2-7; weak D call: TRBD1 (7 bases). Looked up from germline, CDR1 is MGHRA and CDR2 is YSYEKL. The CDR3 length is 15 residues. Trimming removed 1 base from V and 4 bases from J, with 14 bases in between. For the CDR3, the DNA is TGCGCCAGCAGCCAAGCCGCGGGGACAGTATACGAGCAGTACTTC. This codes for CASSQAAGTVYEQYF.

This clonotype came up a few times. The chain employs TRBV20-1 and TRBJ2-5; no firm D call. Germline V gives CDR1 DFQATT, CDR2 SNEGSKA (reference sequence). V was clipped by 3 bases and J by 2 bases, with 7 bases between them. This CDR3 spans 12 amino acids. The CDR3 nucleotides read TGCAGTGCTAGGGGCCAGCAAGAGACCCAGTACTTC. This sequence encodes CSARGQQETQYF.

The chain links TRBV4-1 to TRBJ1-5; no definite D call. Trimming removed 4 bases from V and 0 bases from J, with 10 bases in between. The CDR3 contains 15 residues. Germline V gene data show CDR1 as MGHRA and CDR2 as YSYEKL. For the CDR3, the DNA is TGCGCCAGCAGCCGCGAGGTCCTTAGCAATCAGCCCCAGCATTTT. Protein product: CASSREVLSNQPQHF.

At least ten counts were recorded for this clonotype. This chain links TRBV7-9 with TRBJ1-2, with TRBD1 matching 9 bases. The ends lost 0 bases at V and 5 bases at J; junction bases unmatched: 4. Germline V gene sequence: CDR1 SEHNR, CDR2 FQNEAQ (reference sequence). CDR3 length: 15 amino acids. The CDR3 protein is CASSLADRGGYGYTF. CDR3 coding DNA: TGTGCCAGCAGCTTAGCGGACAGGGGAGGGTATGGCTACACCTTC.

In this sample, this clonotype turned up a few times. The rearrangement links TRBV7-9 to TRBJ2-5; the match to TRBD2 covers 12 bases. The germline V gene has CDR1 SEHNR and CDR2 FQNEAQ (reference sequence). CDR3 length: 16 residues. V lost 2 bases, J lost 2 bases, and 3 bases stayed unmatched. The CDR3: CASSLYLAGGQETQYF. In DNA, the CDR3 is TGTGCCAGCAGCTTATACCTAGCGGGGGGGCAAGAGACCCAGTACTTC.

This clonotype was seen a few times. The CDR3 coding sequence is TGTGCCAGCAGCACCTCCGGGACTAGCTCCTACGAGCAGTACTTC. Translated: CASSTSGTSSYEQYF. The chain couples TRBV7-2 to TRBJ2-7; 8 nucleotides agree with TRBD2. With V trimmed by 5 bases and J by 0 bases, 6 bases remained unmatched. There are 15 residues in the CDR3. The germline V gene has CDR1 SGHTA and CDR2 FQGNSA.

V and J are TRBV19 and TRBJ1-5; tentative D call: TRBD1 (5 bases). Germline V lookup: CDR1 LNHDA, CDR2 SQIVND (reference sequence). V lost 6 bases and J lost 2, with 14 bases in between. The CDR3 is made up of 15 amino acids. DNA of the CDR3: TGTGCCAGTAGGGAATCAGGGCCGGGCAATCAGCCCCAGCATTTT. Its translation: CASRESGPGNQPQHF.

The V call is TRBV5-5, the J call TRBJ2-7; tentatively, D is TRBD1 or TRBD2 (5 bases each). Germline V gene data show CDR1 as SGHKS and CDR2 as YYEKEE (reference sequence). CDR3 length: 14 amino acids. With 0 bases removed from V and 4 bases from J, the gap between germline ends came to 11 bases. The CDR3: CASSLGGRAYEQYF. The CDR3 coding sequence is TGTGCCAGCAGCTTGGGGGGACGGGCTTACGAGCAGTACTTC.

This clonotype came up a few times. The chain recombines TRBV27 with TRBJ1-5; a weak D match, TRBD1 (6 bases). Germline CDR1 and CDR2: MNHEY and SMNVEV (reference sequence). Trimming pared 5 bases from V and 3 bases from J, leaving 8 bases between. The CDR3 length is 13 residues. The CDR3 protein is CASSRTDNQPQHF. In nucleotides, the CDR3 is TGTGCCAGCAGTAGGACAGACAATCAGCCCCAGCATTTT.

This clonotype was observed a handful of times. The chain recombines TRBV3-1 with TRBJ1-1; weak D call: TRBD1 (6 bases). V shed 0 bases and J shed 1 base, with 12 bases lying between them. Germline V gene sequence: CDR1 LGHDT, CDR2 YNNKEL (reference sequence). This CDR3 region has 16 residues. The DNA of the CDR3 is TGTGCCAGCAGCCAAGATTGGGGGGGGGCGAACACTGAAGCTTTCTTT. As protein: CASSQDWGGANTEAFF.

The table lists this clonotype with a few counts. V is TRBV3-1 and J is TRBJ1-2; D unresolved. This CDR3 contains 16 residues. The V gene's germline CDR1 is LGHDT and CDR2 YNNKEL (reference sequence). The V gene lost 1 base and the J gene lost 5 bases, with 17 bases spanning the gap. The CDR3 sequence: CASSQVSALRSYGYTF. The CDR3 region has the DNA TGTGCCAGCAGCCAAGTGAGTGCCCTGCGGTCTTATGGCTACACCTTC. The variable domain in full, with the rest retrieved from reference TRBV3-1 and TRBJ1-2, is DTAVSQTPKYLVTQMGNDKSIKCEQNLGHDTMYWYKQDSKKFLKIMFSYNNKELIINETVPNRFSPKSPDKAHLNLHINSLELGDSAVYFCASSQVSALRSYGYTFGSGTRLTVV.